The sequence of this T cell receptor beta chain was determined in a study of control samples from healthy donors and cancer patients. Repertoires were generated with immunoSEQ multiplex PCR, while TCRdb's copy carries only in-frame clones and drops some. The sample includes over 100,000 clones, around 89% of them seen just once. CDR3 size: 14 residues. Germline CDR1 and CDR2: SNHLY and FYNNEI. The V and J ends lost 11 bases and 5 bases, in that order; junction bases with no gene match: 13. This chain links TRBV2 with TRBJ2-5, with 8 bases identical to TRBD2. Sequencing was performed on blood. The clonotype originates from a woman aged 45-60 years in good health. CDR3 protein: CAWGGSAGVETQYF. Here the CDR3 DNA reads TGTGCCTGGGGAGGGTCAGCGGGAGTCGAGACCCAGTACTTC.